The 10 T cell receptor beta chains below all came from one sample that was sequenced in a study of cytomegalovirus exposure and HLA in healthy donors (TCRdb year 2017). Receptor libraries were prepared by the immunoSEQ multiplex PCR assay. For the multiplex PCR, a mixture combining 60 forward primers for TCR Vbeta segments and 13 reverse primers for TCR Jbeta segments was used. Entries here come from immuneACCESS through TCRdb and include only in-frame sequences with V and J called. Some clones fail to appear in such tables; in the studies checked, an unresolved V gene covers under half of the shortfall, and the cause of the remainder is unknown. Here the sample has about 100,000 clones; 75% to 85% occur a single time. Together, the top ten hold less than 1.5% of the sample. Input material: PBMCs. The receptors shown here come from a woman under 30 in good health and CMV-seronegative.

The chain links TRBV4-1 to TRBJ2-7; perhaps TRBD1 as D (6 bases). This CDR3 is 16 amino acids long. The V gene's germline CDR1 is MGHRA and CDR2 YSYEKL. Trimming pared 4 bases from V and 2 bases from J, leaving 18 bases between. CDR3 loop: CASSRTGQGITYEQYF. The CDR3, as DNA: TGCGCCAGCAGCCGCACCGGGCAGGGGATTACCTACGAGCAGTACTTC.

CDR3 sequence reads: CASSQDPGGRNTQYF. The CDR3 DNA reads TGCGCCAGCAGCCAAGATCCCGGGGGGCGAAATACGCAGTATTTT. The rearrangement uses TRBV4-3 and TRBJ2-3, with D tentatively TRBD2 (7 bases). The CDR3 loop spans 15 amino acids. In germline, CDR1 is LGHNA, CDR2 YSLEER. The V end was cut by 0 bases, the J end by 7 bases, with 14 bases between.

J is TRBJ2-1 and V is TRBV7-2; 13 bases match TRBD2. Looked up from germline, CDR1 is SGHTA and CDR2 is FQGNSA. The trim removed 7 bases at V and 7 bases at J, leaving 7 bases unmatched. The CDR3 runs 15 residues. Here the CDR3 reads CASKILAGGPNEQFF. The CDR3, as DNA: TGTGCCAGCAAAATACTAGCGGGGGGGCCGAATGAGCAGTTCTTC.

The V call is TRBV30, the J call TRBJ1-1; D may be TRBD1 (5 bases). Trimming took 5 bases from V and 4 from J, leaving 14 bases between them. Germline V gene sequence: CDR1 GTSNPN, CDR2 SVGIG (reference sequence). This CDR3 is 13 amino acids long. The CDR3: CAWAPGLFTEAFF. Here the CDR3 DNA reads TGTGCCTGGGCTCCAGGGTTGTTCACTGAAGCTTTCTTT.

J is TRBJ1-2 and V is TRBV19, with 8 bases matching TRBD1. Germline CDR1 and CDR2: LNHDA and SQIVND (reference sequence). This CDR3 comprises 14 residues. With V trimmed by 4 bases and J by 8 bases, 9 bases remained unmatched. The CDR3 coding sequence is TGTGCCAGTAGTACACTGGACAGGGTAAGCGGCTACACCTTC. Its translation: CASSTLDRVSGYTF.

The V call is TRBV7-2, the J call TRBJ2-7; D ambiguous. The CDR3 runs 15 residues. CDR1 is SGHTA, CDR2 FQGNSA, per germline. Trimming cost V 2 bases and J 1 base, with 12 bases left between them. Here the CDR3 DNA reads TGTGCCAGCAGCTTATCCCTCACTGAGTCCTACGAGCAGTACTTC. It encodes CASSLSLTESYEQYF.

This chain uses TRBV7-2 with TRBJ2-7; TRBD1 is a possible D gene (5 bases). Germline lookup yields CDR1 SGHTA and CDR2 FQGNSA. The CDR3 is made up of 13 amino acids. Trimming shortened V by 3 bases and J by 3 bases, and 9 bases separated the two germline ends. This chain's CDR3 is CASSLAGRYEQYF. CDR3 DNA: TGTGCCAGCAGCTTGGCAGGGCGCTACGAGCAGTACTTC. The whole variable domain, remainder taken from reference TRBV7-2 and TRBJ2-7, is GAGVSQSPSNKVTEKGKDVELRCDPISGHTALYWYRQSLGQGLEFLIYFQGNSAPDKSGLPSDRFSAERTGGSVSTLTIQRTQQEDSAVYLCASSLAGRYEQYFGPGTRLTVT.

The rearrangement uses TRBV6-6 and TRBJ2-5, with TRBD2 as a possible D gene (5 bases). In germline, CDR1 is MNHNY, CDR2 SVGAGI (reference sequence). The CDR3 length is 16 residues. Trimming shortened V by 2 bases and J by 5 bases, and 18 bases separated the two germline ends. CDR3 bases: TGTGCCAGCAGTTACGGGATAAGCGGAGCTCGGGAGACCCAGTACTTC. Residues: CASSYGISGARETQYF.

J is TRBJ2-2 and V is TRBV4-3; D is uncertain. Germline lookup yields CDR1 LGHNA and CDR2 YSLEER. The CDR3 totals 15 residues. V lost 1 base, J lost 0 bases, and 6 bases lay in between. Written as DNA, the CDR3 is TGCGCCAGCAGCCAAGTCTCGGCGAACACCGGGGAGCTGTTTTTT. Translating it yields CASSQVSANTGELFF.

This rearrangement joins TRBV7-9 to TRBJ2-7; possible D gene TRBD1, 6 bases. V shed 4 bases and J shed 2 bases, with 12 bases lying between them. Germline values: CDR1 SEHNR, CDR2 FQNEAQ (reference sequence). This CDR3 comprises 14 residues. CDR3 protein: CASSSNRAAYEQYF. The CDR3 DNA reads TGTGCCAGCAGCTCAAACAGGGCCGCCTACGAGCAGTACTTC.